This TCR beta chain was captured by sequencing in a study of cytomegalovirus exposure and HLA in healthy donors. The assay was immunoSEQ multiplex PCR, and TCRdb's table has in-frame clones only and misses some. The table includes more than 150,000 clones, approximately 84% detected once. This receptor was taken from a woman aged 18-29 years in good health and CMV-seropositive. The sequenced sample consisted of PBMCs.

This chain's CDR3 is CASSTIIGGATKNIQYF. The CDR3 DNA reads as TGTGCCAGCAGCACTATAATTGGGGGCGCGACCAAAAACATTCAGTACTTC. This sequence joins TRBV11-2 and TRBJ2-4; D is possibly TRBD1 (6 bases). The CDR3 covers 17 residues. V lost 5 bases and J lost 2, with 19 bases in between. Germline V gene data show CDR1 as SGHAT and CDR2 as FQNNGV.